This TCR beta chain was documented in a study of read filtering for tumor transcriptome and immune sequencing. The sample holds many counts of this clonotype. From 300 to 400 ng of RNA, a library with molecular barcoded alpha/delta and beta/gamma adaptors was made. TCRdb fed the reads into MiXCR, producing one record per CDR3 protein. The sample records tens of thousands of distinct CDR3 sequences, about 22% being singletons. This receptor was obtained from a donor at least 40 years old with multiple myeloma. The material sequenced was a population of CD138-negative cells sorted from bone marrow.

The CDR3 sequence is CASSFRVPGGAGGRNEQFF. The CDR3, as DNA: TGTGCCAGCAGCTTTAGGGTCCCTGGTGGAGCGGGGGGGCGGAATGAGCAGTTCTTC. The chain recombines TRBV5-5 with TRBJ2-1, with 10 bases fitting TRBD2. The CDR3 extends over 19 amino acids. V was pared by 2 bases and J by 7 bases, with 18 bases of the junction left unmatched. Germline assignment: CDR1 SGHKS and CDR2 YYEKEE (reference sequence).